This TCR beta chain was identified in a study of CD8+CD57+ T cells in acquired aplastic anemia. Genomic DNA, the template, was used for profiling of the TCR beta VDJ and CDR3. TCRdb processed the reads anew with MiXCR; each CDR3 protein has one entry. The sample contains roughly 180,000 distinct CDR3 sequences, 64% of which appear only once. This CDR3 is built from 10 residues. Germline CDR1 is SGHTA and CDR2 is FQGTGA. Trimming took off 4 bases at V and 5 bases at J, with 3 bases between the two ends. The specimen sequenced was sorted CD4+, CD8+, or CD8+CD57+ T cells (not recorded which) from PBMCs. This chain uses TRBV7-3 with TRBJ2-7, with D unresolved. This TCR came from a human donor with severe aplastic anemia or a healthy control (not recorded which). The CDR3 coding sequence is TGTGCCAGCAGCTACAACGAGCAGTACTTC. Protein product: CASSYNEQYF.